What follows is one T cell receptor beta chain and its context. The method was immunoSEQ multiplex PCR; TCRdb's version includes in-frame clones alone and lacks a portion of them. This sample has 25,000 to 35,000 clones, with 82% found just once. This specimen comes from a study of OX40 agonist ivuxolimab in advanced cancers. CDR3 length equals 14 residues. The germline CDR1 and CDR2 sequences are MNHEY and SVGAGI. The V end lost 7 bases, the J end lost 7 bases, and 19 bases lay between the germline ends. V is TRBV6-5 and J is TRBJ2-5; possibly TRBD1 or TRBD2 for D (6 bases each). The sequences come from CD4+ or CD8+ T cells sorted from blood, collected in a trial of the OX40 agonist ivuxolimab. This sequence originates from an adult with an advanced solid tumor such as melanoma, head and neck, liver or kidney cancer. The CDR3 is CASTPGGTLWTQYF. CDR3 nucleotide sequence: TGTGCCAGCACCCCAGGCGGGACATTATGGACCCAGTACTTC.